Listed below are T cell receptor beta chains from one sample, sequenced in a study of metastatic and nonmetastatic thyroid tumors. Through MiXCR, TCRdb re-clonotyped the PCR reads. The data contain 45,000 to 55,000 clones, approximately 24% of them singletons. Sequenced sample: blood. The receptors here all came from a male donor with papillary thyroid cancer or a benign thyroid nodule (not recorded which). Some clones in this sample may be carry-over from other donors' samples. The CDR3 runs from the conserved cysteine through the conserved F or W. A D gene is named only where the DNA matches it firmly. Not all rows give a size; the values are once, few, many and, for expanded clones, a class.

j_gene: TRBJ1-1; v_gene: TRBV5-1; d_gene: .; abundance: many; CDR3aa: CASSDSGVGGTEAFF; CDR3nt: TGCGCCAGCAGCGACTCTGGAGTAGGCGGCACTGAAGCTTTCTTT
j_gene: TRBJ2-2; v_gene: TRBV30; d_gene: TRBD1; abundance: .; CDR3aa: CAWTYKGQGSTGELFF; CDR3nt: TGTGCCTGGACTTACAAAGGACAGGGTTCCACCGGGGAGCTGTTTTTT
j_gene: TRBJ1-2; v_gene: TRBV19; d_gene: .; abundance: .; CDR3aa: CASGERDNYGYTF; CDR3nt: TGTGCCAGTGGGGAGAGGGATAACTATGGCTACACCTTC
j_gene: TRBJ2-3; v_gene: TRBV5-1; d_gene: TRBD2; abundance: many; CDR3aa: CASSLASGSGSDTQYF; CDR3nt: TGCGCCAGCAGCTTGGCTAGCGGGAGTGGGTCAGATACGCAGTATTTT
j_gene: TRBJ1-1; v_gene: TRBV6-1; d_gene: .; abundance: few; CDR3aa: CASNHRELNTEAFF; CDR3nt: TGTGCCAGCAATCACCGGGAGTTGAACACTGAAGCCTTCTTT
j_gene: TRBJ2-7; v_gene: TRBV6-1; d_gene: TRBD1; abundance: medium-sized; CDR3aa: CASSFTGAYEQYF; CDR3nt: TGTGCCAGCAGTTTCACAGGGGCCTACGAGCAGTACTTC
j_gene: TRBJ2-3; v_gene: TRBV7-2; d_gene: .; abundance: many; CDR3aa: CASSLALADTQYF; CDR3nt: TGTGCCAGCAGCTTAGCGCTCGCAGATACGCAGTATTTT
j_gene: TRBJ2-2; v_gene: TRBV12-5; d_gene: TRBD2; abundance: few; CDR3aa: CASGLGAGGSVGELFF; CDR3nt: TGTGCTAGTGGTTTGGGAGCGGGAGGGAGCGTCGGGGAGCTGTTTTTT
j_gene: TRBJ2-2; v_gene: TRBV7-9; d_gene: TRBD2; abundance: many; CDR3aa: CASSLSRTSGSGSGELFF; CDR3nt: TGTGCCAGCAGCCTGTCACGGACTAGCGGGAGTGGGTCCGGGGAGCTGTTTTTT
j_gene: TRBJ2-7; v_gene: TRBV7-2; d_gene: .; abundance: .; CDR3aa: CASSSYSQGSYEQYF; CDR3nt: TGTGCCAGCAGCTCCTATTCGCAGGGCAGCTACGAGCAGTACTTC
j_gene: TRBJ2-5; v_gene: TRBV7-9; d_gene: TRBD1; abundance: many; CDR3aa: CASSLWDRGPPVQYF; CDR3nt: TGTGCCAGCAGCTTATGGGACAGGGGCCCCCCAGTCCAGTACTTC
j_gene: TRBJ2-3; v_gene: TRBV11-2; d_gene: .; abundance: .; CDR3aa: CASSPQGVMDTQYF; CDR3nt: TGTGCCAGCAGCCCCCAAGGGGTAATGGATACGCAGTATTTT
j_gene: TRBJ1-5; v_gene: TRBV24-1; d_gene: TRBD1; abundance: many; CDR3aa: CATSDSGQGGSQPQHF; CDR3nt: TGTGCCACCAGTGACTCCGGACAGGGAGGGAGTCAGCCCCAGCATTTT
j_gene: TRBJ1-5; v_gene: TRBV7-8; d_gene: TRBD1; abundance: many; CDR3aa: CASSLGGRGVNIGQPQHF; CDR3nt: TGTGCCAGCAGCTTAGGTGGCAGGGGGGTGAACATTGGTCAGCCCCAGCATTTT
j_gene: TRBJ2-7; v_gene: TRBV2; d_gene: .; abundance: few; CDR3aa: CASSTGNDEQYF; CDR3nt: TGTGCCAGCAGTACAGGGAACGACGAGCAGTACTTC
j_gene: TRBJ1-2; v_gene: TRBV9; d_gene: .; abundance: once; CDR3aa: CASSVDSGGLYGYTF; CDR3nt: TGTGCCAGCAGCGTAGATTCTGGGGGCTTATATGGCTACACCTTC
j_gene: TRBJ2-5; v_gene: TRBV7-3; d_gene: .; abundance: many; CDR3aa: CASSLFQGAETQYF; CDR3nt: TGTGCCAGCAGCTTATTTCAGGGAGCGGAGACCCAGTACTTC
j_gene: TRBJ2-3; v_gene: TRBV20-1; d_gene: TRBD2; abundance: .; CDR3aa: CSAREGLAGDTDTQYF; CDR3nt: TGCAGTGCTAGAGAGGGACTAGCGGGGGACACAGATACGCAGTATTTT
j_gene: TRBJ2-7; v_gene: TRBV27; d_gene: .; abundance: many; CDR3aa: CASSLSGTTPTEQYF; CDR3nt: TGTGCCAGCAGTTTATCCGGGACGACTCCTACGGAGCAGTACTTC
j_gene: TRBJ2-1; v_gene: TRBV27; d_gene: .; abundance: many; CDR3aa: CASTRGLGYNEQFF; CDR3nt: TGTGCCAGCACCCGGGGTTTAGGCTACAATGAGCAGTTCTTC
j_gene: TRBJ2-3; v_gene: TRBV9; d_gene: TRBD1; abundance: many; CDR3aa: CASSSWDSTDTQYF; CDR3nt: TGTGCCAGCAGCTCCTGGGACAGTACAGATACGCAGTATTTT
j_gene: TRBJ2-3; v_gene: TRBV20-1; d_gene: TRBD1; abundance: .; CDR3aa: CSATGTGVAFTDTQYF; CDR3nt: TGCAGTGCTACCGGGACAGGTGTGGCATTCACAGATACGCAGTATTTT
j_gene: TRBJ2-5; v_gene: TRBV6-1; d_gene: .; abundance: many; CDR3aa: CASRQETQYF; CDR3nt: TGTGCCAGCAGACAAGAGACCCAGTACTTC
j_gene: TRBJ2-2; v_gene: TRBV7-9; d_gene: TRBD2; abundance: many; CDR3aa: CASSSTRGGGELFF; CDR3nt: TGTGCCAGCAGCTCAACTCGGGGGGGCGGGGAGCTGTTTTTT
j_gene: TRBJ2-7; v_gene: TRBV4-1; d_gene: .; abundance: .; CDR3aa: CASSQSDSSYEQYF; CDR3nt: TGCGCCAGCAGCCAAAGTGACTCATCCTACGAGCAGTACTTC
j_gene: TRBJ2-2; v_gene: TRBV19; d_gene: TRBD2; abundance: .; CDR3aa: CANRVAGVSGELFF; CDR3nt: TGTGCCAACCGGGTAGCGGGGGTCAGCGGGGAGCTGTTTTTT
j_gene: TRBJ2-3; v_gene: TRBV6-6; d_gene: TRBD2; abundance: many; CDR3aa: CASLGTSGSGGTDTQYF; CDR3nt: TGTGCCAGCCTAGGGACTAGCGGGAGTGGCGGCACAGATACGCAGTATTTT
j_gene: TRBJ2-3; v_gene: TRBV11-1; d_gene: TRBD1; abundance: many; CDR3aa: CASSLALRGSSGTDTQYF; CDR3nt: TGTGCCAGCAGCTTAGCCCTCAGGGGGTCGTCGGGAACAGATACGCAGTATTTT
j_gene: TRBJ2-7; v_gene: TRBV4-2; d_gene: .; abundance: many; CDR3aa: CASSQDYPGDDEQYF; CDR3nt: TGTGCCAGCAGCCAAGATTACCCAGGGGATGACGAGCAGTACTTC
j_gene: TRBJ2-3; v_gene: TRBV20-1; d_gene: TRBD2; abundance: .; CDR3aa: CSAPRRSGLSDTQYF; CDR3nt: TGCAGTGCTCCCCGTCGTAGCGGGCTCTCAGATACGCAGTATTTT
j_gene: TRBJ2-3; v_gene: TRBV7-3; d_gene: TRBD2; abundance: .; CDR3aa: CASSLAGGTDTQYF; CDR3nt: TGTGCCAGCAGCTTAGCGGGGGGGACAGATACGCAGTATTTT
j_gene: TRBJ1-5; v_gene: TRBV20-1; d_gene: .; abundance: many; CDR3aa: CSARDTTSGNQPQHF; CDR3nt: TGCAGTGCTAGAGATACTACAAGCGGCAATCAGCCCCAGCATTTT
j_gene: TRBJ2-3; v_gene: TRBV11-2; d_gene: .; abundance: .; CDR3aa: CASSLSGIGLVTQYF; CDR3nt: TGTGCCAGCAGCCTATCCGGGATCGGTTTGGTGACGCAGTATTTT
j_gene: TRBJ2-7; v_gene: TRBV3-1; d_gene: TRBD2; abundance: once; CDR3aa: CASSFGTSGMGEQYF; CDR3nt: TGTGCCAGCAGCTTCGGGACTAGCGGGATGGGGGAGCAGTACTTC
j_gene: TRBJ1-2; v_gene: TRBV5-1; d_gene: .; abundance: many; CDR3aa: CASSETQNYGYTF; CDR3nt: TGCGCCAGCAGCGAGACTCAGAACTATGGCTACACCTTC
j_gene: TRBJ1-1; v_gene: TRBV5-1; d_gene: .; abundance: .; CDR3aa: CASSRRGESTEAFF; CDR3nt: TGCGCCAGCAGCCGGAGAGGGGAAAGCACTGAAGCTTTCTTT
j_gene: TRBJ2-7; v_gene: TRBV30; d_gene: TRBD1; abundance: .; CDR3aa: CAWSVLGTGAYEQYF; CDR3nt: TGTGCCTGGAGTGTATTGGGGACAGGGGCCTACGAGCAGTACTTC
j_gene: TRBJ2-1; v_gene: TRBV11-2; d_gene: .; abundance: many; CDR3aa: CASSLDGTPSFNEQFF; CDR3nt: TGTGCCAGCAGCTTAGACGGGACTCCATCCTTCAATGAGCAGTTCTTC
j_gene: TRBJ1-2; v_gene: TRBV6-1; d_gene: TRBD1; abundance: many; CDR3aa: CASGDRGGVGYTF; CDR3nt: TGTGCCAGCGGGGACAGGGGTGGAGTAGGCTACACCTTC
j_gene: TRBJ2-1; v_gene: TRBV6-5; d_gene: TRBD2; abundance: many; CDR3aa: CASSYAPPSGSSYEQFF; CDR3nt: TGTGCCAGCAGTTACGCCCCCCCTAGCGGGAGTAGCTATGAGCAGTTCTTC
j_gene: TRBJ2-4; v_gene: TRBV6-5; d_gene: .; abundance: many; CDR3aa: CASSYSRSAGLKNIQYF; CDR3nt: TGTGCCAGCAGTTACTCGAGGTCGGCGGGACTCAAAAACATTCAGTACTTC
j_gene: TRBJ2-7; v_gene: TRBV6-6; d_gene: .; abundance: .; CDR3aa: CASSPRGAGPVTSYEQYF; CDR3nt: TGTGCCAGCAGTCCCCGGGGGGCCGGTCCGGTGACCTCCTACGAGCAGTACTTC
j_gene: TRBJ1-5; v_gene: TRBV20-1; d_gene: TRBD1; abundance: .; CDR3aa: CSAEDRGDDQPQHF; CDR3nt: TGCAGTGCGGAGGACAGGGGGGATGATCAGCCCCAGCATTTT
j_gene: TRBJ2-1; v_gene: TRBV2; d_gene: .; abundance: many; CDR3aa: CASSRDQGNEQFF; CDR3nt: TGTGCCAGCTCTAGGGACCAGGGGAATGAGCAGTTCTTC
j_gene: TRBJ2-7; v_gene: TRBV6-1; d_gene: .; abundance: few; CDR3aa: CASSFQGGGPSEQYF; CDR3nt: TGTGCCAGCAGTTTTCAAGGAGGGGGCCCAAGCGAGCAGTACTTC
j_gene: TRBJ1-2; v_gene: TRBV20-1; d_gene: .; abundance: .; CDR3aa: CSARSNYGYTF; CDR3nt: TGCAGTGCTAGGTCTAACTATGGCTACACCTTC
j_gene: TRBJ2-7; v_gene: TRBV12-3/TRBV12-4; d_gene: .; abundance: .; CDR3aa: CASMEGSLYEQYF; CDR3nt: TGTGCCAGCATGGAGGGGTCCCTTTACGAGCAGTACTTC